This TCR beta chain was recorded in a study of cytomegalovirus exposure and HLA in healthy donors. At sampling all donors were nominally healthy, likely with unrecorded immune exposures. The CDR3 has 13 amino acids. Trimming took 7 bases from V and 3 from J; bases not matched to a gene: 4. CDR1 is MDHEN and CDR2 is SYDVKM in the germline V gene. In the PCR, 60 Vbeta and 13 Jbeta primers were used. This table comes from immunoSEQ multiplex PCR, and its TCRdb copy is limited to in-frame clones, with some not included. The data contain more than 110,000 clones, 70% of them singletons. In the case of this clone: Its target is unknown.

Study-level results: The number of N-insertions in an Asian-associated ancestry cluster was reportedly below the roughly 700-donor mean in a later analysis. Later analysis associated a missense DCLRE1C variant with TCR beta V- and J-gene trimming.

The rearrangement links TRBV28 to TRBJ2-7; 9 nucleotides line up with TRBD2. This receptor was identified in a woman aged 60-75 years in good health and CMV-seropositive. Sequencing was carried out using PBMCs. The CDR3 sequence is CASKTSGNYEQYF. In nucleotides, the CDR3 is TGTGCCAGCAAGACTAGCGGTAACTACGAGCAGTACTTC.